This entry describes one TCR beta chain. Germline CDR1 is SGHKS and CDR2 is YYEKEE (reference sequence). Trimming removed 4 bases at V and 4 bases at J, with 11 bases between. The CDR3 runs to 14 residues. Naive CD4+ cells had CD25+ Tregs removed. Semi-nested PCR with Nested Universal Primer A followed constant-region reverse priming of full-length variable regions. Each CDR3 protein is one row after TCRdb ran MiXCR on the 5' RACE reads. This sample yields tens of thousands of distinct CDR3 sequences, of which 25% to 35% are seen a single time; approximately 2% belongs to the top ten. This receptor was obtained from a female donor with breast cancer. This rearrangement joins TRBV5-5 to TRBJ2-2, with D tentatively TRBD2 (6 bases). The sample comprised naive CD4+ T cells sorted from blood. Subset reported: naive CD4+ T cells, CD4+CD45RA+CD25-. The CDR3 here is CASSHLASTGELFF. The CDR3, as DNA: TGTGCCAGCAGCCATCTAGCGTCCACCGGGGAGCTGTTTTTT.